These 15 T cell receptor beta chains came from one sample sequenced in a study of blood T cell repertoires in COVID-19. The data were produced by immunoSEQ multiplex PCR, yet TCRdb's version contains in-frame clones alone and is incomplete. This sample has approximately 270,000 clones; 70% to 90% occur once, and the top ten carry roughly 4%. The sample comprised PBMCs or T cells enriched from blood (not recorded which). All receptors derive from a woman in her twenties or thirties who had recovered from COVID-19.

Here the CDR3 reads CATFRQGTNTYGYTF. CDR3 coding DNA: TGTGCCACCTTTAGGCAGGGGACAAATACCTATGGCTACACCTTC. The V and J genes are TRBV28 and TRBJ1-2, with D possibly being TRBD1 (6 bases). V gave up 10 bases and J gave up 4 bases, with 22 bases separating them. Germline V gene lookup returns CDR1 MDHEN and CDR2 SYDVKM. The CDR3 runs to 15 residues.

CDR3 loop: CASSPDWKRANEKLFF. The CDR3 coding sequence is TGTGCCAGCAGCCCGGACTGGAAACGGGCTAATGAAAAACTGTTTTTT. The chain recombines TRBV27 with TRBJ1-4; D ambiguous. Trimming stripped 6 bases from V and 3 bases from J, with 17 bases between. The CDR3 is 16 amino acids. Germline V lookup: CDR1 MNHEY, CDR2 SMNVEV (reference sequence). The variable domain in full, completed from reference TRBV27 and TRBJ1-4, reads EAQVTQNPRYLITVTGKKLTVTCSQNMNHEYMSWYRQDPGLGLRQIYYSMNVEVTDKGDVPEGYKVSRKEKRNFPLILESPSPNQTSLYFCASSPDWKRANEKLFFGSGTQLSVL.

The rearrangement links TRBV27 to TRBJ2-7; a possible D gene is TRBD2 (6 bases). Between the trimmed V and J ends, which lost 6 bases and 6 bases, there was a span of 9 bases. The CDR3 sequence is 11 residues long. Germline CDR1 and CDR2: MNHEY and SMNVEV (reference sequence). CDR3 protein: CASSPGVEQYF. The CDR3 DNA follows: TGTGCCAGCAGCCCGGGGGTCGAGCAGTACTTC.

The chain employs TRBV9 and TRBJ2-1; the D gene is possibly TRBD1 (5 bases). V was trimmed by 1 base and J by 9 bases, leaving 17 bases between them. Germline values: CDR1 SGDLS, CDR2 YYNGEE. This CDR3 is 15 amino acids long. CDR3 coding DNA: TGTGCCAGCAGCGTATTAACTGGGCAGGGTGCTGAGCAGTTCTTC. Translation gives CASSVLTGQGAEQFF.

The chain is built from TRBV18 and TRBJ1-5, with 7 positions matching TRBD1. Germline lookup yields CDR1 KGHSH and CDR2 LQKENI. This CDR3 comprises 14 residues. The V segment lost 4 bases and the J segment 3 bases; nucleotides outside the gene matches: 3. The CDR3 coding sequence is TGTGCCAGCTCACGGGACAGCCACAATCAGCCCCAGCATTTT. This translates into CASSRDSHNQPQHF.

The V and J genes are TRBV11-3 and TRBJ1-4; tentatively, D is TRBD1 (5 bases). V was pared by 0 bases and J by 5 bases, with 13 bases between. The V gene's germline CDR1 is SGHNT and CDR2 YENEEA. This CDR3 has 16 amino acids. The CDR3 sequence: CASSLDLLTENEKLFF. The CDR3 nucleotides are TGTGCCAGCAGCTTAGATCTCCTGACAGAAAATGAAAAACTGTTTTTT.

CDR3 DNA: TGTGCCAGCAGCTCACGACTAGCGGGAGACAATGAGCAGTTCTTC. Translated, it gives CASSSRLAGDNEQFF. The V call is TRBV9, the J call TRBJ2-1; 12 bases align to TRBD2. CDR1 is SGDLS and CDR2 is YYNGEE in the germline V gene. V trimming: 4 bases; J trimming: 5 bases; junction bases outside the gene matches: 4. This CDR3 region has 15 residues.

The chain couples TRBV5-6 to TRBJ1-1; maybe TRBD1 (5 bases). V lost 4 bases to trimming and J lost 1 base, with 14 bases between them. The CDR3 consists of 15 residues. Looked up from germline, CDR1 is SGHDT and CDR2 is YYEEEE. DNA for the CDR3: TGTGCCAGCAGCCCCCAGGGCCGGTCGAACACTGAAGCTTTCTTT. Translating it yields CASSPQGRSNTEAFF.

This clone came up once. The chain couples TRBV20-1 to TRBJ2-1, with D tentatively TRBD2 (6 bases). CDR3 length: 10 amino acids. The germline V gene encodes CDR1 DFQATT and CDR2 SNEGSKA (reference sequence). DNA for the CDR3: TGCACCGGCGGGAACAATGAGCAGTTCTTC. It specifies CTGGNNEQFF.

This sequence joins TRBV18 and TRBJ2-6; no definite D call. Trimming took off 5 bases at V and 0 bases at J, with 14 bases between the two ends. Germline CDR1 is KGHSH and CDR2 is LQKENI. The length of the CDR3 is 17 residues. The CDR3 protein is CASSVRLGISGANVLTF. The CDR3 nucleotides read TGTGCCAGCTCAGTACGCCTAGGAATCTCTGGGGCCAACGTCCTGACTTTC.

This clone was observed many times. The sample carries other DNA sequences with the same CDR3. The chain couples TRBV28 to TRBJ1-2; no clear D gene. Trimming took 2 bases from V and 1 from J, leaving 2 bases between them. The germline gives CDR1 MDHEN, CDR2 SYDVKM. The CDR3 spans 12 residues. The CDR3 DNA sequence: TGTGCCAGCAGTTTACTTAACTATGGCTACACCTTC. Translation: CASSLLNYGYTF.

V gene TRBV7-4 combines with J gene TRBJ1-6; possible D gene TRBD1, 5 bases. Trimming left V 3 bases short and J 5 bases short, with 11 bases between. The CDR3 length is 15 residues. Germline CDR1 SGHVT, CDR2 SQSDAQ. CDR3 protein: CASSFDSYDNSPLHF. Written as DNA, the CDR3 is TGTGCCAGCAGCTTCGACAGTTATGATAATTCACCCCTCCACTTT.

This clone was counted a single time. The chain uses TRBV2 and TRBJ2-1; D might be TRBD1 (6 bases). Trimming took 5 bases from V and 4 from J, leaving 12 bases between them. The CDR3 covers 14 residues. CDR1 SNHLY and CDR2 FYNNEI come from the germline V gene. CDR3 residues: CASSFLDSYNEQFF. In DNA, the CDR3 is TGTGCCAGCAGTTTCCTGGACAGTTACAATGAGCAGTTCTTC.

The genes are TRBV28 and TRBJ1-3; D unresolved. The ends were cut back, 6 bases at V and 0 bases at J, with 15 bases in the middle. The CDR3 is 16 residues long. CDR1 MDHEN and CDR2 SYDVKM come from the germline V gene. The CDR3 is CASRVTGSYSGNTIYF. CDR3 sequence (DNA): TGTGCCAGCAGGGTAACGGGGTCGTACTCTGGAAACACCATATATTTT. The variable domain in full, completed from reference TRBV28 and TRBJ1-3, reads DVKVTQSSRYLVKRTGEKVFLECVQDMDHENMFWYRQDPGLGLRLIYFSYDVKMKEKGDIPEGYSVSREKKERFSLILESASTNQTSMYLCASRVTGSYSGNTIYFGEGSWLTVV.

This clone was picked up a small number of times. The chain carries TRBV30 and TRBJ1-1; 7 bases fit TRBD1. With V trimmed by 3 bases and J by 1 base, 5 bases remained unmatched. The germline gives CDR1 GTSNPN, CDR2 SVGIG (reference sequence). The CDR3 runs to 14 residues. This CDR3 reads CAWRQGSGNTEAFF. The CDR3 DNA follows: TGTGCCTGGAGACAGGGGAGTGGGAACACTGAAGCTTTCTTT.